Listed below are T cell receptor beta chains from one sample, sequenced in a study of spatial heterogeneity in lung cancer. In TCRdb, the 5' RACE reads were re-called with MiXCR into one record per CDR3 protein. Here the sample spans around 95,000 distinct CDR3 sequences, about 4.6% being singletons. Source: lung tumor tissue, taken at surgery. All receptors come from a male donor with early-stage non-small cell lung cancer. The conserved cysteine and the conserved F or W are not part of the CDR3 here. The size field is filled for only some rows; it gives once, few, many or a size class.

v_gene,abundance,CDR3aa
TRBV24-1,many,ATSDPLGPDTEAF
TRBV12-3/TRBV12-4,many,ASKGSPTNTGELF
TRBV5-5,many,ASSRGGSGANVLT
TRBV20-1,many,SAYRTGMENEQY
TRBV15,.,ATSRDLAGVGTDTQY
TRBV2,many,ASSVQFSNQPQH
TRBV18,many,ASSSYADTQY
TRBV2,.,ASHQGLIHNEQF
TRBV12-3/TRBV12-4,many,ASSSWAGTSSSNEQF
TRBV27,many,ASSLGTGHTDTQY
TRBV28,many,ASRRGASNTGELF
TRBV2,many,ASSRDRDQPQH
TRBV6-5,many,ASSYSIGVDTQY
TRBV5-5,.,ASSLIRDAVEAF
TRBV24-1,few,ATARYNEQF
TRBV29-1,many,SVAMAGANTDTQY
TRBV12-3/TRBV12-4,many,ASSAWGGKNNEQF
TRBV4-2,.,ASSQDPSLEQY
TRBV11-2,many,ASSPPGSSYEQY
TRBV5-6,many,ASRPGHSSGNTIY
TRBV27,many,ASSSTSSYNEQF
TRBV28,many,ASSWTANEKLF
TRBV20-1,many,SASGPSTGLDTEAF
TRBV28,many,ASSLGGGFYEQY
TRBV20-1,.,SANNPQGSNEKLF
TRBV4-1,many,ASSQWRLASPLH
TRBV20-1,many,SVPAGGADTQY
TRBV28,many,ASSSHGRANTEAF
TRBV28,many,ASRGTSGTSGELF
TRBV20-1,many,SAVADRVITEAF
TRBV7-9,.,ASSFGGLTNEKLF
TRBV7-2,many,ASSLGRGLAGDRADTQY
TRBV3-1,many,ASSQRFSAAF
TRBV11-3,many,ASSLGYSTDTQY
TRBV5-1,many,ASSFQDYNEQF
TRBV28,.,ASSLPPGDTQY
TRBV7-9,many,ASSPPQAGIAKNIQY
TRBV6-5,few,ASGQDCYEQY
TRBV29-1,many,SAHRMNTEAF
TRBV3-1,many,ASSQDRDLGGYT
TRBV29-1,many,SATTVRTDTQY
TRBV5-1,many,ASSLQPGQETYEQY
TRBV4-1,many,ASSQGEGNDSPLH
TRBV5-1,many,ASSLSETQY
TRBV3-1,many,ASSQLQPGGQSTDTQY
TRBV3-1,many,ASSQGTLGYT
TRBV7-9,many,ASSSRVHPDNEQF
TRBV20-1,many,SARDTSGSLETQY
TRBV12-3/TRBV12-4,many,ASSLAPGADTQY
TRBV3-1,few,ASSQEFVRGPKNIQY
TRBV2,.,ASSAENQPQH
TRBV6-2/TRBV6-3,.,ASSHRAGVRDTQY
TRBV4-2,few,ASSRDSDYEQY
TRBV4-2,few,ASSQGTGADTQY
TRBV9,.,ASSVDPTREGDYEQF
TRBV7-9,many,ASSPNRGLYYGYT
TRBV6-6,.,ASARPNQPQH
TRBV6-5,many,ASSYSPSGQETQY
TRBV6-1,many,ASTEVLSYEQY
TRBV28,many,ATDRGSKETQY